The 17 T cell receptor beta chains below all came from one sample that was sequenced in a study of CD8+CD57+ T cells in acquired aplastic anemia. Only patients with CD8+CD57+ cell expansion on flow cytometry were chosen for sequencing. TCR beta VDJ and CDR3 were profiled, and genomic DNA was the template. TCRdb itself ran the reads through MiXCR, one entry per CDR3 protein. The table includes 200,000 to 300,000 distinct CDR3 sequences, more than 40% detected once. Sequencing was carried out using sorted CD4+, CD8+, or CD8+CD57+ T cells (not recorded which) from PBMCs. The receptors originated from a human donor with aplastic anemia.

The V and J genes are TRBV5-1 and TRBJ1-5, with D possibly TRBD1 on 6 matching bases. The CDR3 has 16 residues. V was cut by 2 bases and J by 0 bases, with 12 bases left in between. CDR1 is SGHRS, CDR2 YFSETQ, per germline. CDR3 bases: TGCGCCAGCAGCTTCACAGGGCCCTATAGCAATCAGCCCCAGCATTTT. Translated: CASSFTGPYSNQPQHF.

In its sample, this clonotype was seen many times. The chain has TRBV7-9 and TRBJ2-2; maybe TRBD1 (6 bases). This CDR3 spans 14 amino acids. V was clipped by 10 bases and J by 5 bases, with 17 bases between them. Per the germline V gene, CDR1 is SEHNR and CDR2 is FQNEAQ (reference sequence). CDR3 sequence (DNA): TGTGCCATCTCAGGGGCCTTGAGTACCGGGGAGCTGTTTTTT. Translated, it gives CAISGALSTGELFF.

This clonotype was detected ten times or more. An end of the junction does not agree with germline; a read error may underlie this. The CDR3 protein is CASSPRDQGPDTQYF. CDR3 bases: TGTGCTAGCAGCCCCCGTGACCAGGGACCAGATACGCAGTATTTT. V and J are TRBV7-7 and TRBJ2-3, with D perhaps matching TRBD1 or TRBD2 (5 bases each). The CDR3 has 15 residues. Germline-derived CDR1 and CDR2 are SSHAT and FNYEAQ (reference sequence).

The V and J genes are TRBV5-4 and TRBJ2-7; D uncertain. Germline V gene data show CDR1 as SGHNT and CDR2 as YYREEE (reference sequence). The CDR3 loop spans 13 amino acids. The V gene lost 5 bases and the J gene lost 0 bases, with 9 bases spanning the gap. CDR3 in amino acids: CASRTTDSYEQYF. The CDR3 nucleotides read TGTGCCAGCAGGACCACCGACTCCTACGAGCAGTACTTC.

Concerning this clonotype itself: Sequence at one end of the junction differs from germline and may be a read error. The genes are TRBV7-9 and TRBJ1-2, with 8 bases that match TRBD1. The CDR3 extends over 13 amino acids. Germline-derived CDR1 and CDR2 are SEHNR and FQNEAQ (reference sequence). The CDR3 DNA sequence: TGCGCCAGCAGCTTAGACAGGGGATTGGGCTACACCTTC. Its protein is CASSLDRGLGYTF.

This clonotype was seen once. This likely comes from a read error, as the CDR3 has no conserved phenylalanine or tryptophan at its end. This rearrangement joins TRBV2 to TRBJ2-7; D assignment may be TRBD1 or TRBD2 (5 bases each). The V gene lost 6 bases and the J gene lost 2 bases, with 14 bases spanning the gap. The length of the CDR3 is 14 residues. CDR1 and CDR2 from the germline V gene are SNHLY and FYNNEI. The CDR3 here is CASSPGQQAYEQYS. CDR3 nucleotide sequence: TGTGCCAGCAGCCCGGGGCAACAGGCCTACGAGCAGTACTCC.

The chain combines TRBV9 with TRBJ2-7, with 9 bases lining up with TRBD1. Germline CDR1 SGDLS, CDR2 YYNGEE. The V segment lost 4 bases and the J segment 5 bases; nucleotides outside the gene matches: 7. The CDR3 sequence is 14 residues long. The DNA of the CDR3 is TGTGCCAGCAGCCAACAGGGGGCAGACAACGAGCAGTACTTC. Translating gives CASSQQGADNEQYF. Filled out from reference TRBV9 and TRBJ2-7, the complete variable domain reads DSGVTQTPKHLITATGQRVTLRCSPRSGDLSVYWYQQSLDQGLQFLIQYYNGEERAKGNILERFSAQQFPDLHSELNLSSLELGDSALYFCASSQQGADNEQYFGPGTRLTVT.

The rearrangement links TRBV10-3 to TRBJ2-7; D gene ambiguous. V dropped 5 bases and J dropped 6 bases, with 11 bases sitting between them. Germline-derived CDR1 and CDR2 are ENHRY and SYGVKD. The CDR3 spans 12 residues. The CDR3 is CAISKPPTEQYF. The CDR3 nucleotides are TGTGCCATCAGTAAGCCACCGACCGAGCAGTACTTC.

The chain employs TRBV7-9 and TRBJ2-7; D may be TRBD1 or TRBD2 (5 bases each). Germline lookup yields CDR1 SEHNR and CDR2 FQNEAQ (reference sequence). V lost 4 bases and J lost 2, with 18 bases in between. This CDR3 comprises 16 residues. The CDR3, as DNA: TGTGCCAGCAGCTCCCTCGGGGCAGGTGGAACCTACGAGCAGTACTTC. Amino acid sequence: CASSSLGAGGTYEQYF.

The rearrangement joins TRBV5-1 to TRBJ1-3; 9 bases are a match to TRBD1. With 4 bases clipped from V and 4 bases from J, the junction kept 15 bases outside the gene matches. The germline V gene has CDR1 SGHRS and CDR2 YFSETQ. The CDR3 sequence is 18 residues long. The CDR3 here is CASSIIPGTGTSGNTIYF. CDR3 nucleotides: TGCGCCAGCAGCATCATACCCGGGACAGGGACATCAGGAAACACCATATATTTT.

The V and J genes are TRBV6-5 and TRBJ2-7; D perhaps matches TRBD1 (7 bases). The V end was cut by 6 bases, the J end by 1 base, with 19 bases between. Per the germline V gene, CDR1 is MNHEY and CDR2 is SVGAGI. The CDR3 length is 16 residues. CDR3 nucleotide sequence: TGTGCCAGCAGGGATCCGAGGGGGGACAGATCCTACGAGCAGTACTTC. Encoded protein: CASRDPRGDRSYEQYF.

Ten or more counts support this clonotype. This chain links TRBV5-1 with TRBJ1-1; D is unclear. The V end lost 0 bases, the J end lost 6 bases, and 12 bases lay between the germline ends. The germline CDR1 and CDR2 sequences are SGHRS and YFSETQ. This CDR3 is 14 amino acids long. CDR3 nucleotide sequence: TGCGCCAGCAGCTTGGTAGAAGGGATGGCTGAAGCTTTCTTT. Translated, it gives CASSLVEGMAEAFF.

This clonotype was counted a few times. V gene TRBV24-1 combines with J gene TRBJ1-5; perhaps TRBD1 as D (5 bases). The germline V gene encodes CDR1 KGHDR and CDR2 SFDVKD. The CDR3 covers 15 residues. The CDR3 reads CASGRDGYSNQPQHF. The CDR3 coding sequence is TGTGCTAGTGGGAGGGACGGATATAGCAATCAGCCCCAGCATTTT.

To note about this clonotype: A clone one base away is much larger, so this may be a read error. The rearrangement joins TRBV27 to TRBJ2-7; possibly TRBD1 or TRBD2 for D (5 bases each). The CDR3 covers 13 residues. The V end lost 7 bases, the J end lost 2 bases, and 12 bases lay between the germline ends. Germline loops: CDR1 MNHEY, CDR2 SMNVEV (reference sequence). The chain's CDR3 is CASKGTETYEQYF. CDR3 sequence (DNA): TGTGCCAGCAAGGGGACGGAGACCTACGAGCAGTACTTC.

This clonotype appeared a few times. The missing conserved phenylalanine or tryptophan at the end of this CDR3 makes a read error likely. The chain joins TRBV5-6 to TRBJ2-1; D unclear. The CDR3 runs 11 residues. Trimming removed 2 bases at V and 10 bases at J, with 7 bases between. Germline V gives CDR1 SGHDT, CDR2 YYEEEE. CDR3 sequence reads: CASSLVGEQFL. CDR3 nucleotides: TGTGCCAGCAGCTTAGTGGGGGAGCAGTTCCTC.

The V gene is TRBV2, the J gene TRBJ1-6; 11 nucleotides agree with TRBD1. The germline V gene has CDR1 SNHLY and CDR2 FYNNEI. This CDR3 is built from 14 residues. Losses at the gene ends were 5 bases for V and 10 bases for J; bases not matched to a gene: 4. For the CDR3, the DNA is TGTGCCAGCAGTCCCGGGACAGGGGGATCACCCCTCCACTTT. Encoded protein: CASSPGTGGSPLHF.

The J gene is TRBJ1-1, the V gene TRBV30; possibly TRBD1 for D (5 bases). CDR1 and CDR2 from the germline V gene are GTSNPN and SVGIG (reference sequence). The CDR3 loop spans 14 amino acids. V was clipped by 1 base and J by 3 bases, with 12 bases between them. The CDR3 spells CAWSGAGFDTEAFF. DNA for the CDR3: TGTGCCTGGAGTGGGGCAGGGTTTGACACTGAAGCTTTCTTT.